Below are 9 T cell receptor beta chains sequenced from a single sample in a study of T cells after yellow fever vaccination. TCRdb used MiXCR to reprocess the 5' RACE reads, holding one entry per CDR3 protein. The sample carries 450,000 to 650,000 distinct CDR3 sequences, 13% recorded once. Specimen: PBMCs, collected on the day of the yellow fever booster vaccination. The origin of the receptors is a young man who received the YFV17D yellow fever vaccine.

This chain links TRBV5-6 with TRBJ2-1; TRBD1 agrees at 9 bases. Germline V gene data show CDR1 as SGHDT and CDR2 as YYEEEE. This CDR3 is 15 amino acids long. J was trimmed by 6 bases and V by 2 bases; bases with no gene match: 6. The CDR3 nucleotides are TGTGCCAGCAGCTTATCGGGACAGGGCGTCAATGAGCAGTTCTTC. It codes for CASSLSGQGVNEQFF.

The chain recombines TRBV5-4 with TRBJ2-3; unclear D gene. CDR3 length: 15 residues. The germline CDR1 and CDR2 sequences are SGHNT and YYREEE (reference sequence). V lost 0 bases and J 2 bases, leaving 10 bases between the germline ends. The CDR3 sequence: CASSLDSTYTDTQYF. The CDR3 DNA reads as TGTGCCAGCAGCTTGGACAGCACATACACAGATACGCAGTATTTT.

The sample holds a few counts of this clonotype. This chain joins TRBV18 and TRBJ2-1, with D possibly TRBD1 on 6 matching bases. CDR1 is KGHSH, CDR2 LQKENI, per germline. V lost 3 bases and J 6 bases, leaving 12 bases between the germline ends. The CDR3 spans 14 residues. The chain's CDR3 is CASSPPTGPNEQFF. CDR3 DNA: TGTGCCAGCTCACCGCCCACAGGGCCCAATGAGCAGTTCTTC. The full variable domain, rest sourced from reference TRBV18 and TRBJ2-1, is NAGVMQNPRHLVRRRGQEARLRCSPMKGHSHVYWYRQLPEEGLKFMVYLQKENIIDESGMPKERFSAEFPKEGPSILRIQQVVRGDSAAYFCASSPPTGPNEQFFGPGTRLTVL.

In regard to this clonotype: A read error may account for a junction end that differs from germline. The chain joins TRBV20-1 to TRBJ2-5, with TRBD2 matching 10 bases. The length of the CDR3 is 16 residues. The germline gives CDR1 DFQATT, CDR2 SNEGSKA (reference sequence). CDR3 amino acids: CCARSLAGGIQETQYF. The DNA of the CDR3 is TGCTGTGCTAGATCGTTAGCGGGAGGTATACAAGAGACCCAGTACTTC.

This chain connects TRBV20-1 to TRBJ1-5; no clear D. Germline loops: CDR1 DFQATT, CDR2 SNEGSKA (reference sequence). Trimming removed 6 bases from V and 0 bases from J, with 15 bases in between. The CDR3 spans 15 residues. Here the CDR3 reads CSAPRGSDSNQPQHF. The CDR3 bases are TGCAGTGCCCCGCGAGGATCCGATAGCAATCAGCCCCAGCATTTT.

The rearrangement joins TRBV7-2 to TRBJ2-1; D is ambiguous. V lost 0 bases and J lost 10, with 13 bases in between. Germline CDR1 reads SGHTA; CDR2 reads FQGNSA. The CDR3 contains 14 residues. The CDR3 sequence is CASSLALANGEQFF. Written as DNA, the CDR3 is TGTGCCAGCAGCTTAGCACTGGCGAACGGCGAGCAGTTCTTC.

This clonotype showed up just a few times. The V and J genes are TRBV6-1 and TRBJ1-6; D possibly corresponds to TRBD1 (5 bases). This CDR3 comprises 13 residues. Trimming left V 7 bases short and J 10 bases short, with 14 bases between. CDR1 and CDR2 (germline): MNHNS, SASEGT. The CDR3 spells CASTPGLGSPLHF. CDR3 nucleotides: TGTGCCAGCACCCCGGGACTTGGGTCACCCCTCCACTTT.

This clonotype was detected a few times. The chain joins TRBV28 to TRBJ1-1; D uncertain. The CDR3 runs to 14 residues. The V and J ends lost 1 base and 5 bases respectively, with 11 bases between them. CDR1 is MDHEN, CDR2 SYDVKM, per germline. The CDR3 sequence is CASSLSTEGTEAFF. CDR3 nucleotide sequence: TGTGCCAGCAGTTTATCGACCGAAGGGACTGAAGCTTTCTTT.

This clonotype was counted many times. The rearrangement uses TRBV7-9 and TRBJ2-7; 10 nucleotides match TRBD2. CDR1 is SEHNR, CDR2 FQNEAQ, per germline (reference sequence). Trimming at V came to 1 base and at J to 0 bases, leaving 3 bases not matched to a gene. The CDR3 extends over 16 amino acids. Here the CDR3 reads CASSLDSGRASYEQYF. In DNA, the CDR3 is TGTGCCAGCAGCTTAGACAGCGGGAGGGCCTCCTACGAGCAGTACTTC.